The entry below describes one TCR beta chain. Its antigen is unknown. This entry comes from a study of CD8 T cells in ankylosing spondylitis. Findings of the study overall: Made up of several highly homologous variants, a TCR beta motif appeared characteristic of ankylosing spondylitis blood.

TCRdb analysed the 5' RACE reads with MiXCR anew, one entry per CDR3 protein. The table includes 220,000 or so distinct CDR3 sequences, under 12% detected once. The material sequenced was blood, either unsorted or a sorted T cell fraction (not recorded which). The receptor comes from a male donor with ankylosing spondylitis or in good health (not recorded which).

In nucleotides, the CDR3 is TGTGCCAGCAGCTTAGTAGGGACAGCCCCCTACGAGCAGTACTTC. Amino acid sequence: CASSLVGTAPYEQYF. The gene calls are TRBV7-2 and TRBJ2-7; 7 bases align to TRBD1. CDR3 length: 15 residues. V shed 1 base, J shed 2 bases, and the junction held 5 bases outside the gene matches. In germline, CDR1 is SGHTA, CDR2 FQGNSA.